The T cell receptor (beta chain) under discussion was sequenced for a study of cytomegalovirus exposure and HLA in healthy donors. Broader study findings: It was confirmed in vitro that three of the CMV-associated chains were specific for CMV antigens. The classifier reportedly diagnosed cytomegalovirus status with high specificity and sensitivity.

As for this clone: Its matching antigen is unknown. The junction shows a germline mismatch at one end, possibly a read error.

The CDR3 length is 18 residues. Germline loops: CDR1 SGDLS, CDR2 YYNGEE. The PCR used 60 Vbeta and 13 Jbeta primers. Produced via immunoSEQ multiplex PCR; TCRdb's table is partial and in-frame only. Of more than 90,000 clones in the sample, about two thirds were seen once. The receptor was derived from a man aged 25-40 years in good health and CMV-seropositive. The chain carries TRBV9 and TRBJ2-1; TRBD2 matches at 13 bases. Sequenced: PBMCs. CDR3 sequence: CASGVSPSLAGGENEQFF. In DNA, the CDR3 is TGTGCCAGCGGCGTATCTCCCTCACTAGCGGGAGGGGAGAATGAGCAGTTCTTC.